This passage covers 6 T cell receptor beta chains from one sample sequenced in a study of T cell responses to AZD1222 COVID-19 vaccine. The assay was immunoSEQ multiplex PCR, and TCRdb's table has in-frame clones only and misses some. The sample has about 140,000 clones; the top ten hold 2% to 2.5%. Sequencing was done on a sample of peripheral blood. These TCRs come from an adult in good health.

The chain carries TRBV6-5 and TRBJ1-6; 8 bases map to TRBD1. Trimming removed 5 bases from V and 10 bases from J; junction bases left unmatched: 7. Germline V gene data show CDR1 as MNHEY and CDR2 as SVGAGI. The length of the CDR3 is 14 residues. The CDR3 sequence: CASSRQGQGSPLHF. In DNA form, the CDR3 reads TGTGCCAGCAGTCGACAGGGGCAGGGGTCACCCCTCCACTTT.

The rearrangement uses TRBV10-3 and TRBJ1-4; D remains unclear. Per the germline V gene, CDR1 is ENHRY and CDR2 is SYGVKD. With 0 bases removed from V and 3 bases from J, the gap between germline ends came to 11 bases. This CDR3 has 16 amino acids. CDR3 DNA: TGTGCCATCAGTGAGTCAGGTCCGGGAGCTAATGAAAAACTGTTTTTT. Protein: CAISESGPGANEKLFF.

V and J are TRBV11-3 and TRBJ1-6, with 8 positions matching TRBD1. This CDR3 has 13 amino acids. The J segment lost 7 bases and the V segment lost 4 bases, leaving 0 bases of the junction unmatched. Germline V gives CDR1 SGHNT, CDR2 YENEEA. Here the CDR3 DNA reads TGTGCCAGCAGCTGGGACAGGAATTCACCCCTCCACTTT. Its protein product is CASSWDRNSPLHF. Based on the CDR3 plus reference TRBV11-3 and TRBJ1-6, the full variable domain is EAGVVQSPRYKIIEKKQPVAFWCNPISGHNTLYWYLQNLGQGPELLIRYENEEAVDDSQLPKDRFSAERLKGVDSTLKIQPAELGDSAVYLCASSWDRNSPLHFGNGTRLTVT.

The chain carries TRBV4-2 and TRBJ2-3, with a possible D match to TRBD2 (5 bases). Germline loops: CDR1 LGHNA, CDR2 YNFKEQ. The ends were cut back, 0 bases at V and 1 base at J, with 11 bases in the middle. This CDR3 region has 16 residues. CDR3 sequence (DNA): TGTGCCAGCAGCCAAGAACGAGGTAGCGGCACAGATACGCAGTATTTT. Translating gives CASSQERGSGTDTQYF.

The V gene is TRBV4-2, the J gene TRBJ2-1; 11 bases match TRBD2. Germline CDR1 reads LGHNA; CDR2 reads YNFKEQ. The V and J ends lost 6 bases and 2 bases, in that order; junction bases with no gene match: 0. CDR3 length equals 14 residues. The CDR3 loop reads CASSSGGAYNEQFF. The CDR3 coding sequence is TGTGCCAGCAGTAGCGGGGGGGCCTACAATGAGCAGTTCTTC.

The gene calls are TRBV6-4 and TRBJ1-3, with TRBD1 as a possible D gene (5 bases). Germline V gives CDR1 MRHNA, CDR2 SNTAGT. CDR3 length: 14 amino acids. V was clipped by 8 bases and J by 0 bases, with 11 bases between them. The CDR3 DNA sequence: TGTGCCAGCGGCGGCAGGGTCTCTGGAAACACCATATATTTT. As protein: CASGGRVSGNTIYF.